This T cell receptor (beta chain) was sequenced during a study of Ad26.COV2.S vaccination and SARS-CoV-2 variants. Here immunoSEQ multiplex PCR was the method, and the copy in TCRdb shows in-frame clones only, minus some. The repertoire holds about 350,000 clones, 88% seen once, with approximately 5.9% in the top ten. The germline gives CDR1 MRHNA, CDR2 SNTAGT. CDR3 length: 14 amino acids. The ends were cut back, 6 bases at V and 1 base at J, with 13 bases in the middle. Specified treatment: 19 received Ad26.COV2.S at low or high dose, single or two shots; roughly five received placebo; per-sample allocation not given. All samples were drawn on day 63, counting from the first vaccine or placebo injection. This adult donor, from Boston, was 18-55 years old.

This specimen was peripheral blood, taken in a trial of Ad26.COV2.S vaccine versus placebo. This receptor was taken from a person aged 18-60 years who received the Ad26.COV2.S COVID-19 vaccine or a placebo. The chain links TRBV6-4 to TRBJ2-7, with D maybe TRBD1 (6 bases). CDR3 loop: CASSLTGLSYEQYF. The CDR3 nucleotides read TGTGCCAGCAGCCTTACAGGGTTGTCCTACGAGCAGTACTTC.